This is a list of T cell receptor beta chains from one sample in a study of T cells expressing NK-cell markers. Reprocessing the 5' RACE reads, TCRdb reports a single entry for every CDR3 protein and omits DNA. This sample lists about 170,000 distinct CDR3 sequences; its ten largest clones have 20%. Material for sequencing was blood T cells: a sorted CD56 or NKG2C T cell subset, CD4+ or CD8+ T cells, or bulk PBMC T cells (not recorded which). These receptors were taken from a man aged 18-70 years in good health. Both conserved end residues are part of each CDR3.

V	J	CDR3
TRBV9	TRBJ2-7	CASSPPDHVYEQYF
TRBV5-6	TRBJ2-3	CASSVAGAVTDTQYF
TRBV24-1	TRBJ2-5	CATSDPDRGPKETQYF
TRBV18	TRBJ2-7	CASSGGAEYEQYF
TRBV11-2	TRBJ2-3	CASSATDTQYF
TRBV20-1	TRBJ2-3	CSAAGTGADTQYF
TRBV5-1	TRBJ2-7	CASSLGGKIFKDEQYF
TRBV12-5	TRBJ1-2	CASGSIGRFYGYTF
TRBV5-1	TRBJ2-2	CASSHLGDGELFF
TRBV13	TRBJ1-1	CASSFSQTLNTEAFF